Listed below are T cell receptor beta chains from one sample, sequenced in a study of blood T cell repertoires in COVID-19. The data were produced by immunoSEQ multiplex PCR, yet TCRdb's version contains in-frame clones alone and is incomplete. Among 90,000 or so clones listed, about 89% were seen once. Input material: peripheral blood. The receptors come from a human donor in a cohort sampled during active COVID-19. Both conserved end residues are trimmed from each CDR3. The size field is filled for only some rows; it gives once, few, many or a size class.

>TRBJ1-3|NA|TRBV9
ASSHRASGNTIY
>TRBJ1-2|NA|TRBV6-1
ASSELQGARPYGYT
>TRBJ1-2|NA|TRBV5-6
ASRKTGNDGYT
>TRBJ2-7|NA|TRBV4-3
ASSQGVLAGGGGEQY
>TRBJ1-4|NA|TRBV18
ASSPTKPQDRKYRDEKLF
>TRBJ1-6|NA|TRBV6-5
ASSKNGGTSPLH
>TRBJ2-2|NA|TRBV6-6
ASKAGANTGELF
>TRBJ2-7|NA|TRBV4-1
ASSQEPTFRGDEQY
>TRBJ2-1|NA|TRBV18
ASSPPGLAGGPHEQF
>TRBJ2-7|NA|TRBV9
ASNYRDIYEQY
>TRBJ1-6|NA|TRBV6-5
ASSHRGSNSPLH
>TRBJ1-6|once|TRBV18
ASSWAGQGNSPLH
>TRBJ1-1|NA|TRBV20-1
SASLGDQAF
>TRBJ2-2|NA|TRBV10-3
AIRTSGENTGELF
>TRBJ2-1|NA|TRBV5-4
ASRGGQGGRNEQF
>TRBJ2-5|NA|TRBV14
ASSQGIQLAGGLQETQY
>TRBJ1-4|once|TRBV7-9
ASSGTRDTEKLF
>TRBJ2-3|once|TRBV6-5
ASSLARDTQY
>TRBJ1-5|NA|TRBV21-1
ASSDRGYQPQH
>TRBJ2-1|NA|TRBV4-1
ASSQEGTSYNEQF
>TRBJ1-5|NA|TRBV29-1
SVRFGTANNQPQH
>TRBJ2-1|NA|TRBV11-3
ASSGRLAGEQF
>TRBJ1-5|once|TRBV4-3
ASSQDWGGDQPQH
>TRBJ1-6|NA|TRBV28
ASPQGGQEGNSPLH
>TRBJ1-2|once|TRBV6-2/TRBV6-3
ASSLQGRPNYGYT
>TRBJ2-7|NA|TRBV27
ASSSQLARDEQY
>TRBJ2-7|few|TRBV6-6
ASSYSLYYEQY
>TRBJ2-1|NA|TRBV19
ASSQGEGVGQF
>TRBJ2-5|NA|TRBV9
ASSVASQETQY